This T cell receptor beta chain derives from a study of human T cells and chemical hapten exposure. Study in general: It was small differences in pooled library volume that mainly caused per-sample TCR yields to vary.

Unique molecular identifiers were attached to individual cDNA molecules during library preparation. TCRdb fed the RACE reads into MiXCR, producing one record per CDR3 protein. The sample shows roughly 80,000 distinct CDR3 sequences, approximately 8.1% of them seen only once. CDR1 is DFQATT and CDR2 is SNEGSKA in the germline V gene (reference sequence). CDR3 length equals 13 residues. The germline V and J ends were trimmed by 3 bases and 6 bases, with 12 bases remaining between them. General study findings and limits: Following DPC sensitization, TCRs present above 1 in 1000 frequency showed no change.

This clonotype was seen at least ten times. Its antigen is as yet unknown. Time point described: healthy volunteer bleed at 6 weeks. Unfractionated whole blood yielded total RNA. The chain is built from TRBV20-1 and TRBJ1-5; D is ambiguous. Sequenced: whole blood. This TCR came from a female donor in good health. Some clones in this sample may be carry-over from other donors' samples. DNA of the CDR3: TGCAGTGCTAGGGATCCTCAAAGTCAGCCCCAGCATTTT. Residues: CSARDPQSQPQHF.